Included here is one T cell receptor beta chain sequence, with context. The antigen remains undetermined. The record originates from a study of shared clonotypes between healthy human individuals. Trimming cost V 5 bases and J 8 bases; bases outside gene matches: 18. The CDR3 is 19 residues long. CDR1 is SGHTA, CDR2 FQGTGA, per germline. Authors' data handling: Filtering differed since immunoSEQ provided only junctions, with no quality scores. The data were produced by immunoSEQ multiplex PCR, yet TCRdb's version contains in-frame clones alone and is incomplete. V, J and clone size are those of that table, while D and trimming were read from the DNA. The repertoire includes about 530,000 clones, 90% to 96% of them detected once, and 0.06% sits in the top ten. Study conclusions and caveats: Estimated richness was generally greater in naive than memory subsets. Sharing across a handful of donors was seen in around 5% of naive CD4 clonotypes. When compared with the clonotypes that were shared by all four sorted-subset donors, the non-shared clonotypes turned out to have lower generation probabilities.

The material sequenced was naive CD4+ T cells sorted from blood. Subset described: CD45RA+ positively selected. The sequence was collected from a woman aged 30 to 39 in good health. The chain recombines TRBV7-3 with TRBJ1-4, with 12 bases matching TRBD1. Written as DNA, the CDR3 is TGTGCCAGCAGCCTGAAAACCGGGACAGGGGGCGAGAGGGGCGAAAAACTGTTTTTT. Residues: CASSLKTGTGGERGEKLFF.